These 30 T cell receptor beta chains were all obtained from the same sample, sequenced in a study of spatial heterogeneity in lung cancer. TCRdb reprocessed the 5' RACE reads via MiXCR and lists one record per CDR3 protein. The profile shows some 83,000 distinct CDR3 sequences, about 20% of them singletons. Documented time point: sample taken at primary tumor resection. Unsorted whole RNA from tumor, nontumor lung or frozen PBMC underwent sequencing. The sample in question was PBMCs, obtained at surgery. These receptors came from a male donor with early-stage non-small cell lung cancer.

This clonotype occurred a few times. The V and J genes are TRBV28 and TRBJ2-7; 10 positions agree with TRBD2. This CDR3 has 14 amino acids. V lost 6 bases to trimming and J lost 4 bases; unmatched junction nucleotides: 6. Germline V gives CDR1 MDHEN, CDR2 SYDVKM. CDR3 bases: TGTGCCAGCAGACCGGGGACTAGCGAATACGAGCAGTACTTC. Its translation is CASRPGTSEYEQYF.

This clonotype was counted ten times or more. The chain recombines TRBV30 with TRBJ2-5; TRBD2 aligns across 14 bases. With V trimmed by 0 bases and J by 3 bases, 3 bases remained unmatched. This CDR3 region has 16 residues. Germline values: CDR1 GTSNPN, CDR2 SVGIG (reference sequence). Here the CDR3 DNA reads TGTGCCTGGAGTGTAACGGGACTAGCGGGAGAAGAGACCCAGTACTTC. Its protein is CAWSVTGLAGEETQYF.

The rearrangement joins TRBV6-5 to TRBJ2-6; D ambiguous. This CDR3 region has 16 residues. Trimming removed 0 bases at V and 2 bases at J, with 8 bases between. Per germline, CDR1 MNHEY and CDR2 SVGAGI. The DNA of the CDR3 is TGTGCCAGCAGTTACTCGTCCTCGGCTGGGGCCAACGTCCTGACTTTC. It specifies CASSYSSSAGANVLTF.

This clonotype was recorded many times. The chain combines TRBV5-8 with TRBJ1-5, with 9 bases aligning to TRBD1. The V segment lost 3 bases and the J segment 6 bases; nucleotides outside the gene matches: 4. Germline V gene sequence: CDR1 SGHTS, CDR2 YDEGEE. This CDR3 has 14 amino acids. The DNA of the CDR3 is TGTGCCAGCAGCTCCGGGACAGGGTCTCAGCCCCAGCATTTT. It is translated as CASSSGTGSQPQHF. The full variable domain, with the rest looked up from reference TRBV5-8 and TRBJ1-5, is EAGVTQSPTHLIKTRGQQATLRCSPISGHTSVYWYQQALGLGLQFLLWYDEGEERNRGNFPPRFSGRQFPNYSSELNVNALELEDSALYLCASSSGTGSQPQHFGDGTRLSIL.

Ten or more counts support this clonotype. The rearrangement joins TRBV7-8 to TRBJ2-7; D is perhaps TRBD1 (6 bases). The CDR3 is made up of 14 amino acids. CDR1 is SGHVS, CDR2 FQNEAQ, per germline. Trimming took off 7 bases at V and 5 bases at J, with 18 bases between the two ends. CDR3 protein: CASKDRPSEDEQYF. In nucleotides, the CDR3 is TGTGCCAGCAAAGACAGGCCCTCCGAGGACGAGCAGTACTTC.

This clonotype was seen more than once but under ten times. V and J are TRBV19 and TRBJ2-2, with D possibly being TRBD2 (6 bases). The germline V and J ends were trimmed by 5 bases and 7 bases, with 20 bases remaining between them. The CDR3 consists of 16 residues. The germline gives CDR1 LNHDA, CDR2 SQIVND (reference sequence). The CDR3 nucleotides are TGTGCCAGTAGTGATCCGAGTAGCGGATCTGGCGGGGAGCTGTTTTTT. Its translation: CASSDPSSGSGGELFF.

The sample holds many counts of this clonotype. The chain carries TRBV2 and TRBJ2-7, with 9 bases lining up with TRBD1. The CDR3 consists of 14 residues. Germline V gene sequence: CDR1 SNHLY, CDR2 FYNNEI. V was pared by 5 bases and J by 1 base, with 3 bases of the junction left unmatched. The chain's CDR3 is CASSPGTGSYEQYF. CDR3 nucleotide sequence: TGTGCCAGCAGTCCCGGGACAGGGTCCTACGAGCAGTACTTC.

The rearrangement uses TRBV9 and TRBJ2-1; D is possibly TRBD1 (5 bases). The CDR3 has 16 residues. The germline CDR1 and CDR2 sequences are SGDLS and YYNGEE. V lost 0 bases to trimming and J lost 3 bases, with 13 bases between them. CDR3 nucleotide sequence: TGTGCCAGCAGCGTAGGGGGCAGGGCCAACTACAATGAGCAGTTCTTC. Translated: CASSVGGRANYNEQFF.

This clonotype was counted only a few times. CDR3: CASSGALGPNEKLFF. CDR3 DNA sequence: TGTGCCAGCAGTGGAGCTCTCGGGCCTAATGAAAAACTGTTTTTT. V gene TRBV27 combines with J gene TRBJ1-4; no reliable D call. The CDR3 sequence is 15 residues long. Per germline, CDR1 MNHEY and CDR2 SMNVEV (reference sequence). V was clipped by 5 bases and J by 3 bases, with 13 bases between them.

The table lists this clonotype with a few counts. The rearrangement joins TRBV7-2 to TRBJ1-1; D call uncertain. The CDR3 totals 13 residues. Germline V gene data show CDR1 as SGHTA and CDR2 as FQGNSA. The V end lost 7 bases, the J end lost 1 base, and 10 bases lay between the germline ends. The CDR3 region is CASKDWANTEAFF. CDR3 DNA sequence: TGTGCCAGCAAGGACTGGGCGAACACTGAAGCTTTCTTT.

This chain links TRBV6-5 with TRBJ2-3; D tentatively reads TRBD1 or TRBD2 (7 bases each). V shed 5 bases and J shed 8 bases, with 20 bases lying between them. The CDR3 loop spans 15 amino acids. Germline V gene lookup returns CDR1 MNHEY and CDR2 SVGAGI. CDR3 region: CASSPRGGGQVTQYF. The CDR3 nucleotides are TGTGCCAGCAGTCCTCGGGGAGGGGGCCAAGTTACGCAGTATTTT.

The sample holds many counts of this clonotype. This rearrangement joins TRBV24-1 to TRBJ2-3; D not certain. Germline V gene sequence: CDR1 KGHDR, CDR2 SFDVKD. V lost 8 bases and J lost 5, with 7 bases in between. The CDR3 has 11 amino acids. Here the CDR3 DNA reads TGTGCCACCACCCAGGAAGATACGCAGTATTTT. This sequence encodes CATTQEDTQYF.

This clonotype was seen a handful of times. The J gene is TRBJ1-3, the V gene TRBV29-1; D perhaps matches TRBD1 (5 bases). The V gene's germline CDR1 is SQVTM and CDR2 ANQGSEA. CDR3 size: 16 residues. Trimming cost V 2 bases and J 1 base, with 15 bases left between them. CDR3 in amino acids: CSVETGALSSGNTIYF. The CDR3 DNA is TGCAGCGTTGAAACAGGAGCACTCTCGTCTGGAAACACCATATATTTT.

The chain recombines TRBV5-1 with TRBJ2-5; D ambiguous. The CDR3 is 15 amino acids. The germline V gene encodes CDR1 SGHRS and CDR2 YFSETQ. The V gene lost 3 bases and the J gene lost 5 bases, with 17 bases spanning the gap. In DNA, the CDR3 is TGCGCCAGCAGCTCCCCGGGTCAACCTACGGAGACCCAGTACTTC. Residues: CASSSPGQPTETQYF.

This clonotype was counted many times. The chain recombines TRBV7-2 with TRBJ2-5; TRBD2 matches 11 bases. The CDR3 contains 16 residues. Per germline, CDR1 SGHTA and CDR2 FQGNSA. With 4 bases clipped from V and 3 bases from J, the junction kept 7 bases outside the gene matches. As DNA, the CDR3 is TGTGCCAGCAGCTCCTTAGCGGGGGGGCGTAAAGAGACCCAGTACTTC. This sequence encodes CASSSLAGGRKETQYF.

This chain links TRBV9 with TRBJ2-5; the D gene could be TRBD1 or TRBD2 (5 bases each). Germline assignment: CDR1 SGDLS and CDR2 YYNGEE. Trimming took off 3 bases at V and 1 base at J, with 16 bases between the two ends. The CDR3 loop spans 16 amino acids. CDR3 in DNA: TGTGCCAGCAGCGCCGGGGCGCAGGGAGCCCAAGAGACCCAGTACTTC. Its protein is CASSAGAQGAQETQYF.

This clonotype was counted a few times. The chain recombines TRBV9 with TRBJ2-1; maybe TRBD2 (7 bases). Germline CDR1 is SGDLS and CDR2 is YYNGEE. The CDR3 consists of 16 residues. Trimming cost V 0 bases and J 1 base, with 11 bases left between them. The CDR3 reads CASSVEGGASYNEQFF. In nucleotides, the CDR3 is TGTGCCAGCAGCGTAGAAGGGGGGGCTTCCTACAATGAGCAGTTCTTC.

This chain uses TRBV6-1 with TRBJ1-2, with D maybe TRBD1 (6 bases). Germline V gives CDR1 MNHNS, CDR2 SASEGT. The CDR3 totals 16 residues. The germline V and J ends were trimmed by 6 bases and 1 base, with 18 bases remaining between them. The CDR3 DNA reads as TGTGCCAGCAGCTCTAGGACAGACGCCTTTAACTATGGCTACACCTTC. Amino acids: CASSSRTDAFNYGYTF.

This clonotype was seen a handful of times. The chain is built from TRBV28 and TRBJ2-5; D gene ambiguous. Trimming cost V 5 bases and J 4 bases, with 8 bases left between them. Germline loops: CDR1 MDHEN, CDR2 SYDVKM. The CDR3 spans 12 residues. CDR3 amino acids: CASSTDAETQYF. In DNA, the CDR3 is TGTGCCAGCAGTACCGACGCAGAGACCCAGTACTTC.

The gene calls are TRBV6-5 and TRBJ2-3; D possibly corresponds to TRBD2 (7 bases). The CDR3 is 15 residues long. The germline V gene encodes CDR1 MNHEY and CDR2 SVGAGI. The germline V and J ends were trimmed by 7 bases and 4 bases, with 18 bases remaining between them. CDR3 coding DNA: TGTGCCAGCACCCAAAGGGGGGGGTTCGCAGATACGCAGTATTTT. Translating gives CASTQRGGFADTQYF.

This clonotype appeared many times. The V and J genes are TRBV5-1 and TRBJ2-5, with 8 bases matching TRBD1. The V gene's germline CDR1 is SGHRS and CDR2 YFSETQ. The CDR3 runs 15 residues. Trimming removed 2 bases from V and 1 base from J; junction bases left unmatched: 4. DNA for the CDR3: TGCGCCAGCAGCTTAGGGGGACAGGTCCAAGAGACCCAGTACTTC. Protein: CASSLGGQVQETQYF.

V gene TRBV24-1 combines with J gene TRBJ2-3; no clear D gene. The CDR3 loop spans 11 amino acids. Germline V gives CDR1 KGHDR, CDR2 SFDVKD. Trimming cost V 4 bases and J 7 bases, with 5 bases left between them. The CDR3 is CATSDLYTQYF. The CDR3 DNA reads as TGTGCCACCAGTGACCTGTATACGCAGTATTTT.

V gene TRBV2 combines with J gene TRBJ1-5; D remains unclear. CDR1 is SNHLY, CDR2 FYNNEI, per germline. V lost 2 bases and J lost 5, with 13 bases in between. The CDR3 totals 15 residues. For the CDR3, the DNA is TGTGCCAGCAGTGAAACGGCAGCCAGTGATCAGCCCCAGCATTTT. It yields the protein CASSETAASDQPQHF.

This clonotype came up a few times. This chain joins TRBV2 and TRBJ1-2; TRBD1 is a possible D gene (5 bases). CDR1 is SNHLY, CDR2 FYNNEI, per germline. The CDR3 has 15 amino acids. Trimming stripped 1 base from V and 0 bases from J, with 9 bases between. The CDR3 sequence: CASSEGTTANYGYTF. CDR3 sequence (DNA): TGTGCCAGCAGTGAAGGAACGACAGCTAACTATGGCTACACCTTC.

The chain recombines TRBV4-1 with TRBJ2-7, with TRBD2 identical over 14 bases. Germline CDR1 is MGHRA and CDR2 is YSYEKL. This CDR3 is built from 15 residues. V lost 5 bases and J lost 4; bases outside the gene matches: 4. CDR3 sequence: CASSFGTSGSYEQYF. The CDR3 bases are TGCGCCAGCAGCTTTGGGACTAGCGGGAGTTACGAGCAGTACTTC.

The genes are TRBV3-1 and TRBJ1-1; the D is unclear. Germline CDR1 is LGHDT and CDR2 is YNNKEL (reference sequence). The V gene lost 0 bases and the J gene lost 1 base, with 6 bases spanning the gap. CDR3 length equals 14 residues. In DNA, the CDR3 is TGTGCCAGCAGCCAAGAGGTAGGGAACACTGAAGCTTTCTTT. Its protein product is CASSQEVGNTEAFF. Using reference TRBV3-1 and TRBJ1-1 for the parts outside the CDR3, the full variable domain is DTAVSQTPKYLVTQMGNDKSIKCEQNLGHDTMYWYKQDSKKFLKIMFSYNNKELIINETVPNRFSPKSPDKAHLNLHINSLELGDSAVYFCASSQEVGNTEAFFGQGTRLTVV.

This clonotype was counted only a few times. The rearrangement links TRBV6-6 to TRBJ2-7, with D uncertain. The CDR3 totals 11 residues. The germline V gene encodes CDR1 MNHNY and CDR2 SVGAGI (reference sequence). The germline V and J ends were trimmed by 4 bases and 6 bases, with 7 bases remaining between them. The chain's CDR3 is CASSSPAEQYF. The CDR3 region has the DNA TGTGCCAGCAGTTCCCCCGCCGAGCAGTACTTC.

This clonotype came up many times. The chain links TRBV18 to TRBJ2-3; D may match TRBD1 or TRBD2 (5 bases each). Germline V gene sequence: CDR1 KGHSH, CDR2 LQKENI. The CDR3 runs to 15 residues. V was clipped by 3 bases and J by 6 bases, with 16 bases between them. CDR3 coding DNA: TGTGCCAGCTCACCCGGAAAGCGCGAGGGGGATACGCAGTATTTT. This codes for CASSPGKREGDTQYF.

This clonotype turned up a few times. The gene calls are TRBV19 and TRBJ2-5; TRBD1 might be the D (6 bases). Germline V gene lookup returns CDR1 LNHDA and CDR2 SQIVND (reference sequence). This CDR3 has 15 residues. V shed 7 bases and J shed 5 bases, with 20 bases lying between them. CDR3 DNA sequence: TGTGCCAGTACCGGAACAGGGTCCCCAGGGGAGACCCAGTACTTC. Its protein is CASTGTGSPGETQYF.

This clonotype appeared a few times. CDR3 sequence reads: CASSFSSGLAYEQYF. CDR3 sequence (DNA): TGTGCCAGCAGCTTCTCCTCAGGGCTAGCCTACGAGCAGTACTTC. The V and J genes are TRBV12-3 or TRBV12-4 and TRBJ2-7; D perhaps matches TRBD1 (5 bases). This CDR3 is built from 15 residues. V was clipped by 6 bases and J by 2 bases, with 17 bases between them.